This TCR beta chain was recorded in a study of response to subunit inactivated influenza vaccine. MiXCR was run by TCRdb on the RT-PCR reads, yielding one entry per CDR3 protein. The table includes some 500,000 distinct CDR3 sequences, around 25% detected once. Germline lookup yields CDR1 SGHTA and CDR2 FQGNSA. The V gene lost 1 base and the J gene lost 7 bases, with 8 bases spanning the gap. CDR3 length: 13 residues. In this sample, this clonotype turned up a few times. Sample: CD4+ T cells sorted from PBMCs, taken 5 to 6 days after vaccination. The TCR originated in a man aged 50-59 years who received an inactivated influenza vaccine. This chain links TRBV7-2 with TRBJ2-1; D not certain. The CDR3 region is CASSLGPGNEQFF. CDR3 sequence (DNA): TGTGCCAGCAGCTTAGGCCCTGGTAATGAGCAGTTCTTC.